One and the same sample provided the 12 T cell receptor beta chains below, sequenced in a study of cytomegalovirus exposure and HLA in healthy donors. Repertoires were generated with immunoSEQ multiplex PCR, while TCRdb's copy carries only in-frame clones and drops some. The data hold some 73,000 clones, with 70% to 90% observed a single time. The sequencing sample was made of PBMCs. These receptors were collected from a young woman in good health and CMV-seropositive.

The J gene is TRBJ2-1, the V gene TRBV19; tentatively, D is TRBD1 (6 bases). The CDR3 is 15 amino acids. With 5 bases removed from V and 3 bases from J, the gap between germline ends came to 14 bases. Germline CDR1 reads LNHDA; CDR2 reads SQIVND (reference sequence). The CDR3 nucleotides read TGTGCCAGTAGTGTCGGGCAGGGGTTCTACAATGAGCAGTTCTTC. This sequence encodes CASSVGQGFYNEQFF.

This rearrangement joins TRBV10-1 to TRBJ2-3, with 12 bases fitting TRBD2. The CDR3 covers 14 residues. CDR1 and CDR2 from the germline V gene are WNHNN and SYGVQD (reference sequence). V was clipped by 11 bases and J by 2 bases; unmatched bases: 5. This chain's CDR3 is CASASGRDTDTQYF. The CDR3, as DNA: TGCGCCTCCGCTAGCGGGAGGGACACAGATACGCAGTATTTT.

The CDR3 region is CASSEGQGANYGYTF. DNA of the CDR3: TGCGCCAGCAGTGAGGGACAGGGAGCTAACTATGGCTACACCTTC. V is TRBV10-2 and J is TRBJ1-2; 8 bases agree with TRBD1. Germline CDR1 WSHSY, CDR2 SAAADI. There are 15 residues in the CDR3. With V trimmed by 2 bases and J by 0 bases, 2 bases remained unmatched.

On this clone itself: Other DNA sequences within the sample encode an identical CDR3. The chain couples TRBV4-3 to TRBJ1-1, with D tentatively TRBD1 (6 bases). The CDR3 is 16 residues long. V dropped 1 base and J dropped 1 base, with 13 bases sitting between them. CDR1 and CDR2 (germline): LGHNA, YSLEER. CDR3 sequence reads: CASSQVLRGANTEAFF. CDR3 bases: TGCGCCAGCAGCCAAGTTCTGCGGGGGGCGAACACTGAAGCTTTCTTT.

The chain employs TRBV6-4 and TRBJ2-1; 10 positions agree with TRBD2. Losses at the gene ends were 3 bases for V and 8 bases for J; bases not matched to a gene: 7. CDR1 is MRHNA, CDR2 SNTAGT, per germline. The CDR3 contains 15 residues. CDR3 protein: CASSESSGGADEQFF. DNA for the CDR3: TGTGCCAGCAGTGAATCCAGCGGGGGGGCTGATGAGCAGTTCTTC.

The chain couples TRBV5-6 to TRBJ1-1; TRBD1 might be the D (6 bases). V lost 0 bases and J 5 bases, leaving 11 bases between the germline ends. The germline gives CDR1 SGHDT, CDR2 YYEEEE. The CDR3 consists of 14 residues. The CDR3 nucleotides read TGTGCCAGCAGCTTGGTTGGGGGCCGGACTGAAGCTTTCTTT. Its protein is CASSLVGGRTEAFF.

This chain connects TRBV9 to TRBJ2-7, with 7 bases that match TRBD2. Germline V lookup: CDR1 SGDLS, CDR2 YYNGEE. After removal of 0 bases from V and 2 bases from J, the junction contained 14 bases not matched to a gene. This CDR3 has 18 amino acids. The CDR3 region is CASSVAPTPVGGPYEQYF. CDR3 nucleotide sequence: TGTGCCAGCAGCGTAGCACCGACACCCGTGGGAGGGCCCTACGAGCAGTACTTC.

This clone was picked up one time. The rearrangement uses TRBV7-6 and TRBJ2-3; TRBD2 agrees at 10 bases. V shed 2 bases and J 1 base; nucleotides not matched to a gene: 0. CDR3 length: 15 amino acids. Germline CDR1 and CDR2: SGHVS and FNYEAQ. CDR3 loop: CASSLLAGGTDTQYF. CDR3 DNA: TGTGCCAGCAGCTTACTAGCGGGAGGCACAGATACGCAGTATTTT.

This clone has a single count. The chain carries TRBV4-1 and TRBJ2-1, with D maybe TRBD1 (6 bases). The length of the CDR3 is 17 residues. CDR1 is MGHRA, CDR2 YSYEKL, per germline. The V gene lost 3 bases and the J gene lost 0 bases, with 15 bases spanning the gap. DNA of the CDR3: TGCGCCAGCAGCCATTCCCCGACAGGTCTCTCCTACAATGAGCAGTTCTTC. It encodes CASSHSPTGLSYNEQFF.

The V and J genes are TRBV4-1 and TRBJ2-7; possible D gene TRBD1, 5 bases. The CDR3 loop spans 20 amino acids. V gave up 0 bases and J gave up 0 bases, with 24 bases separating them. The germline V gene has CDR1 MGHRA and CDR2 YSYEKL. The chain's CDR3 is CASSQEIMVNGQGYSYEQYF. The CDR3 nucleotides read TGCGCCAGCAGCCAAGAAATAATGGTAAACGGGCAGGGATACTCCTACGAGCAGTACTTC.

The V gene is TRBV6-6, the J gene TRBJ1-2; D is uncertain. There are 13 residues in the CDR3. Looked up from germline, CDR1 is MNHNY and CDR2 is SVGAGI (reference sequence). The V end was cut by 2 bases, the J end by 8 bases, with 12 bases between. The CDR3 bases are TGTGCCAGCAGTTACGTTGGAAGCGGGGGCTACACCTTC. Its protein is CASSYVGSGGYTF.

The chain links TRBV4-2 to TRBJ1-5; weak D call: TRBD1 (6 bases). The V end lost 0 bases, the J end lost 4 bases, and 7 bases lay between the germline ends. Germline lookup yields CDR1 LGHNA and CDR2 YNFKEQ. The CDR3 is made up of 14 amino acids. The CDR3 sequence is CASSQETGNQPQHF. Written as DNA, the CDR3 is TGTGCCAGCAGCCAAGAAACAGGGAATCAGCCCCAGCATTTT.